These 11 T cell receptor beta chains originate from one sample sequenced in a study of regulatory T cells in long-lasting Graves disease. Both iRepertoire HTBI primers and Arm-PCR of CDR3 regions were used to build the TCR beta libraries. TCRdb reprocessed the multiplex PCR reads with MiXCR, giving one entry per CDR3 protein. The repertoire holds approximately 690,000 distinct CDR3 sequences, with around 30% as singletons. Time point meaning: persistent/refractory GD, antithyroid drugs over 5 years with positive TRAb. PBMCs provided the RNA from which the TCR library was made. The sequencing here drew on peripheral blood mononuclear cells (PBMCs), taken when the disease was refractory, from a patient treated with antithyroid drugs. Source of these receptors: a female donor with Graves disease.

CDR3 loop: CASRSDRAVNTEAFF. The CDR3 DNA follows: TGTGCCAGCCGAAGTGACCGGGCCGTGAACACTGAAGCTTTCTTT. The chain joins TRBV27 to TRBJ1-1; the D is unclear. Looked up from germline, CDR1 is MNHEY and CDR2 is SMNVEV (reference sequence). V was trimmed by 8 bases and J by 0 bases, leaving 16 bases between them. CDR3 length: 15 amino acids.

In its sample, this clonotype was seen many times. V and J are TRBV24-1 and TRBJ1-1, with D maybe TRBD1 (6 bases). Between the trimmed V and J ends, which lost 5 bases and 4 bases, there was a span of 10 bases. The CDR3 loop spans 13 amino acids. Germline assignment: CDR1 KGHDR and CDR2 SFDVKD. CDR3 DNA: TGTGCCACCAGTGCAGGGGCAGGCACTGAAGCTTTCTTT. As protein: CATSAGAGTEAFF.

The sample holds a few counts of this clonotype. The chain is built from TRBV11-3 and TRBJ2-1, with D uncertain. Trimming removed 1 base from V and 10 bases from J, with 11 bases in between. This CDR3 spans 13 amino acids. CDR1 and CDR2 (germline): SGHNT, YENEEA. The CDR3 loop reads CASSLVRSREQFF. Written as DNA, the CDR3 is TGTGCCAGCAGCTTAGTGCGGTCCCGGGAGCAGTTCTTC.

This clonotype was seen only a few times. CDR3 sequence: CASSYSIPGLAGGNSYEQYF. The CDR3 region has the DNA TGTGCCAGCAGTTACTCGATCCCGGGTCTAGCGGGAGGAAACTCCTACGAGCAGTACTTC. The J gene is TRBJ2-7, the V gene TRBV6-6; 11 nucleotides align to TRBD2. Trimming removed 0 bases from V and 0 bases from J; junction bases left unmatched: 13. The CDR3 covers 20 residues. Germline assignment: CDR1 MNHNY and CDR2 SVGAGI (reference sequence).

The chain is built from TRBV29-1 and TRBJ2-7; the match to TRBD2 covers 7 bases. In germline, CDR1 is SQVTM, CDR2 ANQGSEA. CDR3 size: 13 residues. The V and J ends lost 7 bases and 0 bases, in that order; junction bases with no gene match: 6. The CDR3 loop is CSGSGGSSYEQYF. CDR3 sequence (DNA): TGCAGCGGATCGGGCGGGAGCTCCTACGAGCAGTACTTC.

This clonotype was counted between two and nine times. The rearrangement uses TRBV19 and TRBJ1-1, with TRBD1 as a possible D gene (5 bases). The CDR3 sequence is 17 residues long. Germline V lookup: CDR1 LNHDA, CDR2 SQIVND (reference sequence). V was cut by 4 bases and J by 1 base, with 19 bases left in between. The CDR3 is CASSTSPPGPRNTEAFF. CDR3 nucleotide sequence: TGTGCCAGTAGTACAAGCCCCCCGGGGCCTCGGAACACTGAAGCTTTCTTT.

CDR3 region: CASSDGVGTEAFF. The CDR3 coding sequence is TGTGCCAGCAGTGACGGAGTGGGCACTGAAGCTTTCTTT. The chain uses TRBV28 and TRBJ1-1; no clear D. With 5 bases removed from V and 4 bases from J, the gap between germline ends came to 11 bases. The germline CDR1 and CDR2 sequences are MDHEN and SYDVKM. The CDR3 length is 13 residues.

This chain links TRBV5-1 with TRBJ2-7; 12 bases line up with TRBD2. The V segment lost 0 bases and the J segment 3 bases; nucleotides outside the gene matches: 7. This CDR3 is built from 17 residues. Germline CDR1 and CDR2: SGHRS and YFSETQ. CDR3 amino acids: CASSLETSGRDYYEQYF. The CDR3 region has the DNA TGCGCCAGCAGCTTGGAGACTAGCGGGAGAGACTACTACGAGCAGTACTTC.

V and J are TRBV3-1 and TRBJ1-5, with TRBD1 matching over 7 bases. Looked up from germline, CDR1 is LGHDT and CDR2 is YNNKEL (reference sequence). Trimming removed 1 base from V and 3 bases from J; junction bases left unmatched: 6. This CDR3 has 16 amino acids. CDR3 nucleotide sequence: TGTGCCAGCAGCCAAGGGGACAGCATTTTCAATCAGCCCCAGCATTTT. It codes for CASSQGDSIFNQPQHF.

The rearrangement joins TRBV10-3 to TRBJ1-4, with TRBD1 identical over 8 bases. The trim removed 6 bases at V and 4 bases at J, leaving 7 bases unmatched. Germline CDR1 ENHRY, CDR2 SYGVKD. The CDR3 consists of 15 residues. DNA for the CDR3: TGTGCCATCAGCTCTGGGACAGGTCTTAATGAAAAACTGTTTTTT. This encodes CAISSGTGLNEKLFF.

Ten or more counts support this clonotype. The J gene is TRBJ2-1, the V gene TRBV12-3 or TRBV12-4; D perhaps matches TRBD2 (6 bases). The CDR3 spans 15 residues. V was pared by 5 bases and J by 2 bases, with 13 bases between. CDR3 region: CASSQSGGAYNEQFF. The DNA of the CDR3 is TGTGCCAGCAGTCAGTCTGGCGGGGCCTACAATGAGCAGTTCTTC.